This T cell receptor (beta chain) was captured by sequencing in a study of T cell responses to AZD1222 COVID-19 vaccine. Points from the study as a whole: The study reported that nearly half of spike-specific TCRs target unmutated variant regions.

Using immunoSEQ multiplex PCR, the repertoire was profiled, and TCRdb retains in-frame clones only, with some absent. The data show 150,000 or so clones, with 75% to 95% seen just once and 1.4% to 1.5% held by the top ten. Comment on this clone: The antigen is unknown.

After removal of 4 bases from V and 8 bases from J, the junction contained 12 bases not matched to a gene. The CDR3 contains 15 residues. Per the germline V gene, CDR1 is SGHRS and CDR2 is YFSETQ. The TCR comes from an adult in good health. This specimen consisted of peripheral blood, obtained on day 0 of AZD1222 vaccination. This chain joins TRBV5-1 and TRBJ2-1, with 7 bases fitting TRBD2. The CDR3 sequence is CASSPGLTAGDEQFF. The CDR3 DNA reads TGCGCCAGCAGCCCGGGACTAACCGCGGGGGATGAGCAGTTCTTC.